This T cell receptor (beta chain) was captured by sequencing in a study of tumor T cells in aggressive B-cell lymphoma. Produced via immunoSEQ multiplex PCR; TCRdb's table is partial and in-frame only. This table holds some 10,000 clones, 65% to 90% found once. Sequences were obtained from tumor tissue. The TCR comes from an adult with diffuse large B cell lymphoma.

DNA of the CDR3: TGTGCCAGCAGCCTAAGGACAGCGGTGAACACTGAAGCTTTCTTT. Translated: CASSLRTAVNTEAFF. The rearrangement uses TRBV7-2 and TRBJ1-1, with D possibly matching TRBD1 (6 bases). V dropped 5 bases and J dropped 0 bases, with 13 bases sitting between them. Germline CDR1 is SGHTA and CDR2 is FQGNSA. This CDR3 is 15 amino acids long.